Below are 25 T cell receptor beta chains sequenced from a single sample in a study of shared clonotypes between healthy human individuals. Only in-frame clones appear in the TCRdb table, and some are missing; sequencing was by immunoSEQ multiplex PCR. The sample shows some 2,000,000 clones, almost 96% of them seen only once. Sequencing input: naive CD4+ T cells sorted from blood. Specified subset: CD45RA+ positively selected. The receptors here all came from a young man in good health.

The chain is built from TRBV6-4 and TRBJ2-3; 10 bases match TRBD2. Trimming took 6 bases from V and 0 from J; bases not matched to a gene: 9. Germline assignment: CDR1 MRHNA and CDR2 SNTAGT. This CDR3 has 17 residues. The CDR3 DNA is TGTGCCAGCAGGGGGGTAGCGGGAGGAACTAGCACAGATACGCAGTATTTT. It encodes CASRGVAGGTSTDTQYF.

This clone occurred once. This chain uses TRBV2 with TRBJ2-5; possibly TRBD2 for D (5 bases). The CDR3 extends over 14 amino acids. The germline V gene encodes CDR1 SNHLY and CDR2 FYNNEI. Deletions cut 8 bases from V and 3 bases from J, with 16 bases between. In DNA form, the CDR3 reads TGTGCCAGCTCGGTGAAACGGACTGAAGAGACCCAGTACTTC. The encoded protein is CASSVKRTEETQYF.

The V call is TRBV2, the J call TRBJ1-6, with D uncertain. The germline V and J ends were trimmed by 6 bases and 7 bases, with 13 bases remaining between them. The CDR3 spans 14 residues. Germline CDR1 reads SNHLY; CDR2 reads FYNNEI. CDR3 sequence reads: CASSQQGGNSPLHF. CDR3 bases: TGTGCCAGCAGCCAACAAGGCGGAAATTCACCCCTCCACTTT. The whole variable domain, remainder taken from reference TRBV2 and TRBJ1-6, is EPEVTQTPSHQVTQMGQEVILRCVPISNHLYFYWYRQILGQKVEFLVSFYNNEISEKSEIFDDQFSVERPDGSNFTLKIRSTKLEDSAMYFCASSQQGGNSPLHFGNGTRLTVT.

The V call is TRBV6-1, the J call TRBJ2-3, with TRBD1 matching 10 bases. J gave up 3 bases and V 7 bases, and 7 bases lay outside the gene matches. Germline CDR1 is MNHNS and CDR2 is SASEGT. The CDR3 sequence is 15 residues long. The CDR3: CASNKGQGETDTQYF. CDR3 sequence (DNA): TGTGCCAGCAATAAAGGACAGGGGGAGACAGATACGCAGTATTTT.

The CDR3 sequence is CASSQVAGVEVNEQFF. CDR3 nucleotide sequence: TGCGCCAGCAGCCAAGTAGCGGGAGTCGAGGTCAATGAGCAGTTCTTC. The chain couples TRBV4-3 to TRBJ2-1, with 9 bases that match TRBD2. Germline V gene lookup returns CDR1 LGHNA and CDR2 YSLEER. The ends lost 1 base at V and 6 bases at J; junction bases unmatched: 7. CDR3 length: 16 residues.

The rearrangement uses TRBV6-5 and TRBJ2-1, with D possibly being TRBD1 (6 bases). CDR1 MNHEY and CDR2 SVGAGI come from the germline V gene. The CDR3 totals 14 residues. V lost 3 bases and J lost 5, with 11 bases in between. The CDR3 reads CASSYRDTDNEQFF. Here the CDR3 DNA reads TGTGCCAGCAGTTATAGGGACACAGACAATGAGCAGTTCTTC.

The rearrangement links TRBV7-2 to TRBJ1-5; weak D call: TRBD1 (6 bases). Trimming removed 4 bases at V and 7 bases at J, with 11 bases between. Germline V CDR1 and CDR2: SGHTA, FQGNSA. The CDR3 consists of 13 residues. In DNA form, the CDR3 reads TGTGCCAGCAGCTATGGGGGGCCGCAGCCCCAGCATTTT. Amino acids: CASSYGGPQPQHF.

The chain is built from TRBV6-1 and TRBJ1-5, with D maybe TRBD1 (6 bases). CDR1 is MNHNS and CDR2 is SASEGT in the germline V gene. CDR3 length: 13 residues. V shed 6 bases and J shed 7 bases, with 13 bases lying between them. This CDR3 reads CASRIQGQQPQHF. The CDR3 DNA reads TGTGCCAGCAGGATACAGGGCCAGCAGCCCCAGCATTTT.

V and J are TRBV19 and TRBJ1-2, with 7 bases lining up with TRBD1. The germline V gene encodes CDR1 LNHDA and CDR2 SQIVND (reference sequence). V gave up 5 bases and J gave up 5 bases; unmatched junction bases: 5. The CDR3 has 13 residues. CDR3 in DNA: TGTGCCAGTAGTGACCGGGACAGTTATGGCTACACCTTC. Protein: CASSDRDSYGYTF.

As for this clone: The sample holds other DNA sequences that translate to the same CDR3. This sequence joins TRBV30 and TRBJ2-2; D is unresolved. Trimming took 2 bases from V and 4 from J, leaving 5 bases between them. CDR1 and CDR2 (germline): GTSNPN, SVGIG (reference sequence). The CDR3 sequence is 12 residues long. The CDR3 here is CAWSRGTGELFF. DNA for the CDR3: TGTGCCTGGAGTCGAGGCACCGGGGAGCTGTTTTTT.

The V call is TRBV28, the J call TRBJ2-6, with 7 bases that match TRBD1. The trim removed 6 bases at V and 6 bases at J, leaving 14 bases unmatched. Germline CDR1 and CDR2: MDHEN and SYDVKM. This CDR3 is built from 17 residues. CDR3 nucleotide sequence: TGTGCCAGCAGCAACGCGATAGGGGGCAATAAGGCCAACGTCCTGACTTTC. Translating gives CASSNAIGGNKANVLTF.

In this sample, this clone turned up once. The chain recombines TRBV19 with TRBJ1-5, with 7 bases matching TRBD1. The V and J ends lost 1 base and 0 bases, in that order; junction bases with no gene match: 15. Looked up from germline, CDR1 is LNHDA and CDR2 is SQIVND (reference sequence). The CDR3 length is 20 residues. DNA of the CDR3: TGTGCCAGTAGTATAGGGGGGGACAGTTACCCTCGGAATAGCAATCAGCCCCAGCATTTT. It specifies CASSIGGDSYPRNSNQPQHF. The full variable domain, rest sourced from reference TRBV19 and TRBJ1-5, is DGGITQSPKYLFRKEGQNVTLSCEQNLNHDAMYWYRQDPGQGLRLIYYSQIVNDFQKGDIAEGYSVSREKKESFPLTVTSAQKNPTAFYLCASSIGGDSYPRNSNQPQHFGDGTRLSIL.

The chain is built from TRBV28 and TRBJ1-1; no reliable D call. The CDR3 has 13 residues. V lost 7 bases, J lost 10 bases, and 19 bases lay in between. Germline lookup yields CDR1 MDHEN and CDR2 SYDVKM. The CDR3 loop reads CASKTSGALGAFF. CDR3 nucleotide sequence: TGTGCCAGCAAGACATCGGGCGCCTTGGGAGCTTTCTTT.

V gene TRBV18 combines with J gene TRBJ1-3; no clear D gene. The ends were cut back, 3 bases at V and 2 bases at J, with 14 bases in the middle. CDR1 KGHSH and CDR2 LQKENI come from the germline V gene. This CDR3 contains 16 residues. CDR3 residues: CASSPGGASPGNTIYF. In DNA, the CDR3 is TGTGCCAGCTCACCCGGAGGAGCCTCCCCTGGAAACACCATATATTTT.

The chain links TRBV29-1 to TRBJ1-2; D unclear. CDR1 is SQVTM, CDR2 ANQGSEA, per germline. The CDR3 is made up of 12 amino acids. Trimming pared 6 bases from V and 6 bases from J, leaving 14 bases between. CDR3 DNA sequence: TGCAGCGTACTACCAGAAAGGCATGGCTACACCTTC. Protein sequence: CSVLPERHGYTF.

The chain has TRBV5-4 and TRBJ1-4; D ambiguous. Between the trimmed V and J ends, which lost 0 bases and 7 bases, there was a span of 7 bases. This CDR3 is built from 13 residues. In germline, CDR1 is SGHNT, CDR2 YYREEE (reference sequence). The CDR3 loop is CASSLAGSEKLFF. The DNA for the CDR3 is TGTGCCAGCAGCTTGGCGGGGAGTGAAAAACTGTTTTTT.

The genes are TRBV5-1 and TRBJ2-5, with D possibly matching TRBD2 (7 bases). The CDR3 contains 16 residues. Germline V lookup: CDR1 SGHRS, CDR2 YFSETQ. V was cut by 0 bases and J by 5 bases, with 17 bases left in between. The CDR3 spells CASSLEIGGRGETQYF. CDR3 bases: TGCGCCAGCAGCTTGGAAATCGGGGGGCGCGGGGAGACCCAGTACTTC.

The gene calls are TRBV5-1 and TRBJ2-7; D remains ambiguous. CDR1 is SGHRS, CDR2 YFSETQ, per germline. CDR3 length equals 15 residues. V lost 4 bases, J lost 2 bases, and 16 bases lay in between. The chain's CDR3 is CASSVSGESPYEQYF. The DNA for the CDR3 is TGCGCCAGCAGCGTCTCGGGTGAAAGTCCCTACGAGCAGTACTTC.

The gene calls are TRBV7-8 and TRBJ1-4, with D possibly matching TRBD1 (6 bases). The CDR3 is 15 amino acids. The germline CDR1 and CDR2 sequences are SGHVS and FQNEAQ. The V end lost 6 bases, the J end lost 8 bases, and 19 bases lay between the germline ends. CDR3 in amino acids: CASRKGGGIREKLFF. The CDR3 DNA reads TGTGCCAGCAGAAAAGGGGGAGGGATTCGCGAAAAACTGTTTTTT.

The chain employs TRBV27 and TRBJ1-2, with unresolved D. This CDR3 is built from 15 residues. The V gene's germline CDR1 is MNHEY and CDR2 SMNVEV (reference sequence). The germline V and J ends were trimmed by 5 bases and 4 bases, with 17 bases remaining between them. CDR3 coding DNA: TGTGCCAGCAGTCGCATGGTAACTAGCCCCTATGGCTACACCTTC. Translation gives CASSRMVTSPYGYTF.

This chain uses TRBV4-2 with TRBJ2-2; the D gene is possibly TRBD1 (6 bases). The CDR3 consists of 15 residues. Germline CDR1 LGHNA, CDR2 YNFKEQ. The ends were cut back, 3 bases at V and 1 base at J, with 9 bases in the middle. The chain's CDR3 is CASSQRQENTGELFF. CDR3 coding DNA: TGTGCCAGCAGCCAGAGACAGGAGAACACCGGGGAGCTGTTTTTT.

The rearrangement links TRBV30 to TRBJ1-2, with unresolved D. Trimming took 2 bases from V and 1 from J, leaving 5 bases between them. Germline CDR1 is GTSNPN and CDR2 is SVGIG (reference sequence). The CDR3 sequence is 12 residues long. This chain's CDR3 is CAWSKDNYGYTF. CDR3 DNA: TGTGCCTGGAGTAAAGATAACTATGGCTACACCTTC.

The count of this clone is one. The chain recombines TRBV5-5 with TRBJ2-7; D gene ambiguous. Germline assignment: CDR1 SGHKS and CDR2 YYEKEE (reference sequence). V shed 5 bases and J shed 3 bases, with 12 bases lying between them. The CDR3 covers 13 residues. The CDR3 sequence: CASRSQSYYEQYF. As DNA, the CDR3 is TGTGCCAGCAGGTCCCAGTCCTACTACGAGCAGTACTTC.

V gene TRBV7-9 combines with J gene TRBJ1-1; maybe TRBD1 (6 bases). CDR1 and CDR2 (germline): SEHNR, FQNEAQ (reference sequence). The V end lost 0 bases, the J end lost 0 bases, and 8 bases lay between the germline ends. This CDR3 comprises 15 residues. The CDR3 DNA reads TGTGCCAGCAGCTTAGCGACAGGCCTGAACACTGAAGCTTTCTTT. This encodes CASSLATGLNTEAFF.

The gene calls are TRBV10-3 and TRBJ2-1; 8 nucleotides align to TRBD1. CDR1 is ENHRY, CDR2 SYGVKD, per germline. There are 14 residues in the CDR3. J gave up 3 bases and V 6 bases, and 4 bases lay outside the gene matches. CDR3 loop: CAIRGQDFYNEQFF. The DNA for the CDR3 is TGTGCCATCAGGGGACAGGATTTCTACAATGAGCAGTTCTTC.